This T cell receptor (beta chain) was sequenced during a study of PD-1 blockade in mismatch repair-deficient tumors. Study-wide context: All were previously treated, progressing patients with some twelve mismatch repair-deficient cancer types. General study points: After pembrolizumab, tumor-resident clones rose rapidly, then generally contracted before radiologic responses.

Produced via immunoSEQ multiplex PCR; TCRdb's table is partial and in-frame only. The sample contains some 100,000 clones, over 65% of which appear only once. Concerning this clone: Its cognate antigen is unknown.

This receptor was taken from an adult with mismatch repair-deficient cancer. The sequences come from peripheral blood, collected 35 to 37 weeks after starting pembrolizumab.

The CDR3 spells CAISESRDREAFF. Here the CDR3 DNA reads TGTGCCATCAGTGAGTCGCGGGACAGGGAGGCTTTCTTT. The gene calls are TRBV10-3 and TRBJ1-1; the match to TRBD1 covers 9 bases. This CDR3 spans 13 amino acids. Germline trimming cut 0 bases from V and 11 bases from J; bases unmatched to any gene: 4. Per germline, CDR1 ENHRY and CDR2 SYGVKD.